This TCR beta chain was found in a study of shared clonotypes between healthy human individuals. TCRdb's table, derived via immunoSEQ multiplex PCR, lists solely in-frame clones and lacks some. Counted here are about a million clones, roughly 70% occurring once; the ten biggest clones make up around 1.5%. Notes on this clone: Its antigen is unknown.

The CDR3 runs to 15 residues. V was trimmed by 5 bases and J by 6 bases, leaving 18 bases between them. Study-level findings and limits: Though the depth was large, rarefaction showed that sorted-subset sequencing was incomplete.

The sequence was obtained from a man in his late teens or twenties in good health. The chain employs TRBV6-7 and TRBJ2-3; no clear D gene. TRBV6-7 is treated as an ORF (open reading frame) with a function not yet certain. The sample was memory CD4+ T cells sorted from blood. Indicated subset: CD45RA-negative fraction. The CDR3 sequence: CASSAGPQRWDTQYF. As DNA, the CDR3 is TGTGCCAGCAGTGCCGGGCCCCAGCGATGGGATACGCAGTATTTT.